This T cell receptor beta chain was documented in a study of blood T cells in healthy people across ages. Alongside a J-beta primer mix, a sample-barcoded 5' primer served in a second PCR lasting roughly 7 to 11 cycles. Individual samples furnished no less than 2.5 million CDR3-containing paired-end reads apiece. TCRdb independently ran MiXCR on the 5' RACE reads; one entry per CDR3 protein. The data contain roughly 1,700,000 distinct CDR3 sequences, approximately 30% of them singletons. Isolation per sample recovered at least 6 million PBMCs. In its sample, this clonotype was seen a few times. The CDR3 has 13 residues. Trimming removed 6 bases at V and 2 bases at J, with 10 bases between.

This sequence was found in a woman in her twenties or thirties in good health. Sequenced material: blood. The rearrangement links TRBV12-3 or TRBV12-4 to TRBJ1-1, with D hard to call. The CDR3 coding sequence is TGTGCCAGCAGCCCACCTAGTAACACTGAAGCTTTCTTT. This encodes CASSPPSNTEAFF.